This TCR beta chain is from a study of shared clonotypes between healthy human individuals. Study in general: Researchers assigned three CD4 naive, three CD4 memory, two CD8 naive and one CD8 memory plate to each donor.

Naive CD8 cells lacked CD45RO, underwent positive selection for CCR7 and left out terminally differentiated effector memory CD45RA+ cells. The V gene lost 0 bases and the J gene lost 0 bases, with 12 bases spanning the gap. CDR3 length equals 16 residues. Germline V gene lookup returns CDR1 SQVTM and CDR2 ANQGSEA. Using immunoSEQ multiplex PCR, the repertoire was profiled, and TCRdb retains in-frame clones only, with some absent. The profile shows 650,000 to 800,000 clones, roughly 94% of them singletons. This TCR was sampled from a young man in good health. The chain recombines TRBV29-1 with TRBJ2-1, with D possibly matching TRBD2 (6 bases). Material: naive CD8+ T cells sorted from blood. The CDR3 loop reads CSVEEGGVSSYNEQFF. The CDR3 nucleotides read TGCAGCGTTGAAGAGGGCGGGGTTAGCTCCTACAATGAGCAGTTCTTC.